This passage covers 25 T cell receptor beta chains from one sample sequenced in a study of control samples from healthy donors and cancer patients. Profiled with immunoSEQ multiplex PCR; TCRdb holds only in-frame clones, not every one. The repertoire holds 120,000 or so clones, with under 95% as singletons. The specimen sequenced was PBMCs. The receptors shown here come from a man in his fifties with head and neck cancer.

The chain has TRBV4-2 and TRBJ2-2, with D possibly TRBD2 on 6 matching bases. Germline V lookup: CDR1 LGHNA, CDR2 YNFKEQ. The CDR3 runs to 16 residues. V was clipped by 0 bases and J by 11 bases, with 19 bases between them. The CDR3 here is CASSQEYTGVRVELFF. In nucleotides, the CDR3 is TGTGCCAGCAGCCAAGAGTACACGGGGGTACGGGTTGAGCTGTTTTTT.

The rearrangement links TRBV6-6 to TRBJ2-7; a possible D gene is TRBD2 (6 bases). CDR3 length: 15 amino acids. Germline V gives CDR1 MNHNY, CDR2 SVGAGI (reference sequence). V lost 5 bases to trimming and J lost 1 base, with 15 bases between them. The CDR3 sequence: CASSAVAGKSYEQYF. CDR3 coding DNA: TGTGCCAGCAGTGCCGTGGCGGGGAAGTCCTACGAGCAGTACTTC.

This sequence joins TRBV6-5 and TRBJ1-5; 9 nucleotides align to TRBD1. V gave up 5 bases and J gave up 6 bases; unmatched junction bases: 8. Germline V gene lookup returns CDR1 MNHEY and CDR2 SVGAGI. This CDR3 is 15 amino acids long. As DNA, the CDR3 is TGTGCCAGCAGTCGGACAGGGGCTCTCGGTCAGCCCCAGCATTTT. The encoded protein is CASSRTGALGQPQHF.

The chain recombines TRBV27 with TRBJ2-3; the D gene could be TRBD1 or TRBD2 (5 bases each). The ends were cut back, 10 bases at V and 2 bases at J, with 13 bases in the middle. This CDR3 has 13 amino acids. The germline CDR1 and CDR2 sequences are MNHEY and SMNVEV (reference sequence). CDR3 nucleotides: TGTGCCACCATAAGGGACCACACAGATACGCAGTATTTT. It is translated as CATIRDHTDTQYF.

The V and J genes are TRBV2 and TRBJ2-5, with a tentative D call TRBD2 (6 bases). The CDR3 has 15 amino acids. CDR1 is SNHLY, CDR2 FYNNEI, per germline. V was cut by 6 bases and J by 4 bases, with 18 bases left in between. CDR3 region: CASSYSGRRGETQYF. In nucleotides, the CDR3 is TGTGCCAGCAGCTATAGCGGCCGTCGCGGAGAGACCCAGTACTTC. Full variable domain (remainder filled in from reference TRBV2 and TRBJ2-5): EPEVTQTPSHQVTQMGQEVILRCVPISNHLYFYWYRQILGQKVEFLVSFYNNEISEKSEIFDDQFSVERPDGSNFTLKIRSTKLEDSAMYFCASSYSGRRGETQYFGPGTRLLVL.

The chain is built from TRBV6-6 and TRBJ1-2, with D tentatively TRBD1 (6 bases). In germline, CDR1 is MNHNY, CDR2 SVGAGI (reference sequence). This CDR3 comprises 16 residues. Trimming shortened V by 6 bases and J by 0 bases, and 17 bases separated the two germline ends. In nucleotides, the CDR3 is TGTGCCAGCAGCATGGGGCAGGGGCCCGCTAACTATGGCTACACCTTC. It translates to CASSMGQGPANYGYTF.

About this clone: The junction shows a germline mismatch at one end, possibly a read error. The rearrangement links TRBV5-5 to TRBJ2-2; maybe TRBD1 (6 bases). This CDR3 is 14 amino acids long. Per the germline V gene, CDR1 is SGHKS and CDR2 is YYEKEE (reference sequence). Here the CDR3 DNA reads TGTGCCAGCACCTTGGGGGCTAGCACCGGGGAGCTGTTTTTT. Protein product: CASTLGASTGELFF.

The CDR3 bases are TGTGCCAGCAGGAGACAGGGGTCAGCCTACGAGCAGTACTTC. This codes for CASRRQGSAYEQYF. The chain uses TRBV6-5 and TRBJ2-7, with 8 nucleotides matching TRBD1. The junction had 6 bases not matched to a gene; V was cut back by 6 bases and J by 2 bases. The germline V gene has CDR1 MNHEY and CDR2 SVGAGI. The CDR3 is 14 residues long.

The rearrangement uses TRBV5-4 and TRBJ1-2, with D perhaps matching TRBD1 (6 bases). Per germline, CDR1 SGHNT and CDR2 YYREEE (reference sequence). The V gene lost 3 bases and the J gene lost 0 bases, with 15 bases spanning the gap. There are 16 residues in the CDR3. CDR3 region: CASSSTGRGTNYGYTF. For the CDR3, the DNA is TGTGCCAGCAGCTCTACAGGGCGGGGGACTAACTATGGCTACACCTTC.

CDR3 in amino acids: CASSRQGVRGGYTF. The DNA for the CDR3 is TGTGCCAGCAGCCGGCAAGGGGTTAGGGGTGGCTACACCTTC. V is TRBV7-2 and J is TRBJ1-2; D is possibly TRBD1 (5 bases). CDR1 and CDR2 (germline): SGHTA, FQGNSA. Trimming left V 5 bases short and J 7 bases short, with 17 bases between. This CDR3 is 14 amino acids long.

As concerns this clone: Other DNA variants within this sample encode the same CDR3. The CDR3 sequence: CSARGATEAFF. In DNA form, the CDR3 reads TGCAGTGCTAGAGGGGCCACTGAAGCTTTCTTT. V and J are TRBV20-1 and TRBJ1-1, with D unresolved. The CDR3 extends over 11 amino acids. Trimming pared 1 base from V and 4 bases from J, leaving 4 bases between. The germline gives CDR1 DFQATT, CDR2 SNEGSKA (reference sequence).

This chain joins TRBV12-5 and TRBJ2-5; no definite D call. Germline loops: CDR1 LGHNT, CDR2 FRNRAP. CDR3 length equals 13 residues. Deletions cut 5 bases from V and 1 base from J, with 8 bases between. The CDR3 spells CASGDGLQETQYF. CDR3 sequence (DNA): TGTGCTAGTGGTGACGGGCTCCAAGAGACCCAGTACTTC.

Turning to this clone: The sample carries other DNA sequences with the same CDR3. The chain links TRBV7-9 to TRBJ1-6, with a weak D call TRBD1 (6 bases). From germline, CDR1 is SEHNR and CDR2 FQNEAQ (reference sequence). Between the trimmed V and J ends, which lost 5 bases and 10 bases, there was a span of 15 bases. The CDR3 sequence is 14 residues long. This chain's CDR3 is CASSLTGLGSPLHF. The CDR3 region has the DNA TGTGCCAGCAGCCTAACAGGGCTCGGGTCACCCCTCCACTTT.

The chain recombines TRBV3-1 (or the pseudogene TRBV3-2) with TRBJ2-5; TRBD2 is a possible D gene (5 bases). This CDR3 has 17 amino acids. Per germline, CDR1 LGHDT and CDR2 YNNKEL (reference sequence). Trimming shortened V by 5 bases and J by 2 bases, and 21 bases separated the two germline ends. CDR3 amino acids: CASSDRQDLVGQETQYF. CDR3 coding DNA: TGTGCCAGCAGCGACCGCCAGGACTTAGTGGGACAAGAGACCCAGTACTTC.

The genes are TRBV4-1 and TRBJ1-1, with D perhaps matching TRBD1 (5 bases). Trimming took 0 bases from V and 4 from J, leaving 15 bases between them. Germline V CDR1 and CDR2: MGHRA, YSYEKL. CDR3 length equals 16 residues. The CDR3 here is CASSQERRGRGTEAFF. CDR3 in DNA: TGCGCCAGCAGCCAAGAAAGGAGGGGCCGGGGCACTGAAGCTTTCTTT.

The chain uses TRBV5-1 and TRBJ2-3; no firm D call. Germline V gives CDR1 SGHRS, CDR2 YFSETQ. This CDR3 has 11 residues. Deletions cut 2 bases from V and 11 bases from J, with 9 bases between. This CDR3 is CASSLGRVQYF. The CDR3 DNA reads TGCGCCAGCAGCTTAGGCCGGGTGCAGTATTTT.

In this sample, this clone turned up once. V usage is TRBV7-2 and J usage is TRBJ2-3, with TRBD2 matching over 8 bases. There are 14 residues in the CDR3. Trimming removed 1 base from V and 8 bases from J; junction bases left unmatched: 5. Germline V gives CDR1 SGHTA, CDR2 FQGNSA. CDR3 amino acids: CASSLGGSGTTQYF. DNA of the CDR3: TGTGCCAGCAGCTTAGGGGGTAGCGGGACTACGCAGTATTTT.

This rearrangement joins TRBV29-1 to TRBJ1-2, with TRBD1 matching 8 bases. V lost 6 bases and J lost 8; bases outside the gene matches: 8. The CDR3 covers 12 residues. CDR1 SQVTM and CDR2 ANQGSEA come from the germline V gene. CDR3 sequence reads: CSVAQGAGGYTF. The CDR3 nucleotides read TGCAGCGTGGCCCAGGGGGCGGGAGGCTACACCTTC. Supplemented by reference TRBV29-1 and TRBJ1-2, the full variable domain reads SAVISQKPSRDICQRGTSLTIQCQVDSQVTMMFWYRQQPGQSLTLIATANQGSEATYESGFVIDKFPISRPNLTFSTLTVSNMSPEDSSIYLCSVAQGAGGYTFGSGTRLTVV.

The gene calls are TRBV19 and TRBJ1-1; D is possibly TRBD1 (5 bases). This CDR3 has 16 amino acids. V lost 3 bases, J lost 5 bases, and 19 bases lay in between. In germline, CDR1 is LNHDA, CDR2 SQIVND (reference sequence). CDR3 sequence reads: CASSIPRGLRETEAFF. As DNA, the CDR3 is TGTGCCAGTAGTATCCCCCGGGGCCTAAGGGAAACTGAAGCTTTCTTT.

This clone has just one count. The chain employs TRBV24-1 and TRBJ2-3; perhaps TRBD2 as D (6 bases). Germline CDR1 reads KGHDR; CDR2 reads SFDVKD. Trimming pared 9 bases from V and 0 bases from J, leaving 12 bases between. The CDR3 spans 14 residues. CDR3 nucleotides: TGTGCCACCGGGGGGAATAAGAGCACAGATACGCAGTATTTT. Protein product: CATGGNKSTDTQYF.

The chain uses TRBV18 and TRBJ1-1; D gene unclear. This CDR3 is built from 13 residues. V lost 4 bases, J lost 7 bases, and 13 bases lay in between. Germline CDR1 KGHSH, CDR2 LQKENI. In nucleotides, the CDR3 is TGTGCCAGCTCACTAATGATGAAGGATGAAGCTTTCTTT. It encodes CASSLMMKDEAFF.

The J gene is TRBJ2-7, the V gene TRBV7-9; the D gene is possibly TRBD1 (6 bases). Trimming took 1 base from V and 2 from J, leaving 15 bases between them. Germline V gives CDR1 SEHNR, CDR2 FQNEAQ (reference sequence). This CDR3 has 16 residues. CDR3 DNA sequence: TGTGCCAGCAGCTTAGGCGTGGGGGCAAACACCTACGAGCAGTACTTC. Translated, it gives CASSLGVGANTYEQYF.

The chain joins TRBV18 to TRBJ1-1; no clear D. With 2 bases removed from V and 8 bases from J, the gap between germline ends came to 9 bases. The CDR3 contains 12 residues. The germline CDR1 and CDR2 sequences are KGHSH and LQKENI. The DNA for the CDR3 is TGTGCCAGCTCACCATTGATCCAAGAAGCTTTCTTT. Translating gives CASSPLIQEAFF.

Concerning this clone itself: An end of the junction differs from the germline gene, which may be a read error. The chain employs TRBV28 and TRBJ1-2; 8 bases agree with TRBD1. Germline values: CDR1 MDHEN, CDR2 SYDVKM. This CDR3 is built from 15 residues. CDR3 sequence: CASSFGLRDRKGTAF. For the CDR3, the DNA is TGTGCCAGCAGTTTTGGCCTCCGGGACAGGAAGGGAACGGCCTTC.

V and J are TRBV5-1 and TRBJ1-2, with TRBD1 identical over 10 bases. Losses at the gene ends were 0 bases for V and 8 bases for J; bases not matched to a gene: 4. The CDR3 sequence is 14 residues long. CDR1 and CDR2 (germline): SGHRS, YFSETQ. DNA for the CDR3: TGCGCCAGCAGCTTGGGACAGGGGGCTAGGGGCTACACCTTC. The encoded protein is CASSLGQGARGYTF.